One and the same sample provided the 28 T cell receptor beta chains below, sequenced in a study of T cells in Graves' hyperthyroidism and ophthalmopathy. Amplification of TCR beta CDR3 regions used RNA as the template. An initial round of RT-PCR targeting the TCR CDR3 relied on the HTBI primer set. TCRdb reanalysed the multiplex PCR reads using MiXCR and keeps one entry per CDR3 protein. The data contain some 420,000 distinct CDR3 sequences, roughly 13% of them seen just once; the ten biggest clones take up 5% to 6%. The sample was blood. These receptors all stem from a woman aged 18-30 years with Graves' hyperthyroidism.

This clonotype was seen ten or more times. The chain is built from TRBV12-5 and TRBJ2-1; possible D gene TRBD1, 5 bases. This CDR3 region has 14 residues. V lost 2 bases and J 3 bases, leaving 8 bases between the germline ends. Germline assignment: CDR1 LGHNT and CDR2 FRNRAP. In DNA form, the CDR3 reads TGTGCTAGTGGTTTGCAGGGAAACTACAATGAGCAGTTCTTC. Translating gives CASGLQGNYNEQFF.

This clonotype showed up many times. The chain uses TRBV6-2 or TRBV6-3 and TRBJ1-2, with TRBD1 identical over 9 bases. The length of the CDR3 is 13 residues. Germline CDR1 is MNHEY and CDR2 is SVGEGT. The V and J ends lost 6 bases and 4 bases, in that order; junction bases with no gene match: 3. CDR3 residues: CASRRQGGYGYTF. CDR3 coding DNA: TGTGCCAGCAGGCGACAGGGGGGCTATGGCTACACCTTC.

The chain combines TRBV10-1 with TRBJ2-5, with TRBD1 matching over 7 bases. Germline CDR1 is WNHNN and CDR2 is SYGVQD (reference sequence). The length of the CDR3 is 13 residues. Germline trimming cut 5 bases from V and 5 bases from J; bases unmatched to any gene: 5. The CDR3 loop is CASSRQGDETQYF. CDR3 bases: TGCGCCAGCAGTAGACAGGGCGACGAGACCCAGTACTTC.

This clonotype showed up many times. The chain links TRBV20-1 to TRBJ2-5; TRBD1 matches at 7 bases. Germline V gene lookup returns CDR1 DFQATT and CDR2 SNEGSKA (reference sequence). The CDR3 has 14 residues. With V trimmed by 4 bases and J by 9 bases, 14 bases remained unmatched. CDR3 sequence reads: CSANRQGLQEAQYF. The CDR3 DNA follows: TGCAGTGCTAATAGACAGGGCCTTCAAGAAGCCCAGTACTTC.

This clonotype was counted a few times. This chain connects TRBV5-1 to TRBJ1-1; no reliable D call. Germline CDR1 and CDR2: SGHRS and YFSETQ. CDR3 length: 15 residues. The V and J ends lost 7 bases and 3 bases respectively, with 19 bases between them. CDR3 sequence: CASALGRASDTEAFF. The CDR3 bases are TGCGCCAGCGCACTGGGGAGGGCTTCGGACACTGAAGCTTTCTTT.

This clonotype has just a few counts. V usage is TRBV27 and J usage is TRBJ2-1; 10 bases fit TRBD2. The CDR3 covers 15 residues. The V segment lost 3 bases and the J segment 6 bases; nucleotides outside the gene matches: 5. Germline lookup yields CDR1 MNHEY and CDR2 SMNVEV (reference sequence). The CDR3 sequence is CASSLLTSGCNEQFF. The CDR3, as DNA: TGTGCCAGCAGTTTGTTGACTAGCGGGTGCAATGAGCAGTTCTTC.

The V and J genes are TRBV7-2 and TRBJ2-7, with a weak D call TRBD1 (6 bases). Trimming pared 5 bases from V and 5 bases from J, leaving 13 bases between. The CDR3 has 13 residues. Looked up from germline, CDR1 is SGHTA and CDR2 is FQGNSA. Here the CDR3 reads CASSRTGIDEQYF. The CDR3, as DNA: TGTGCCAGCAGCAGAACAGGGATTGACGAGCAGTACTTC. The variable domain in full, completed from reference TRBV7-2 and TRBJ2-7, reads GAGVSQSPSNKVTEKGKDVELRCDPISGHTALYWYRQSLGQGLEFLIYFQGNSAPDKSGLPSDRFSAERTGGSVSTLTIQRTQQEDSAVYLCASSRTGIDEQYFGPGTRLTVT.

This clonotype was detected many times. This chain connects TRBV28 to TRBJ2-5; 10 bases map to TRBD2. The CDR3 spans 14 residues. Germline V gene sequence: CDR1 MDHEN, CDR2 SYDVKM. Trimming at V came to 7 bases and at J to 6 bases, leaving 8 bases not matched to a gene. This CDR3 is CASKSPSGRKTQYF. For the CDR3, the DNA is TGTGCCAGCAAATCTCCTAGCGGGAGAAAGACCCAGTACTTC.

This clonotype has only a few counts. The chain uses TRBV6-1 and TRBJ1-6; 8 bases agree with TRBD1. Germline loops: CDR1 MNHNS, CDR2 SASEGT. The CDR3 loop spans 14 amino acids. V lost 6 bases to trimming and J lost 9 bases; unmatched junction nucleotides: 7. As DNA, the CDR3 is TGTGCCAGCAGCTTCGGACAGGGCCGTTCACCCCTCCACTTT. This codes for CASSFGQGRSPLHF.

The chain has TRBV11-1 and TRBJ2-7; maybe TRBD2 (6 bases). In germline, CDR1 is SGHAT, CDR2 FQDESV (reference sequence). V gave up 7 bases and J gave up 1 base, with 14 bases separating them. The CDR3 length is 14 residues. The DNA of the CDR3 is TGTGCCAGCACTATCCTGGGGGGATCCTACGAGCAGTACTTC. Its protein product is CASTILGGSYEQYF.

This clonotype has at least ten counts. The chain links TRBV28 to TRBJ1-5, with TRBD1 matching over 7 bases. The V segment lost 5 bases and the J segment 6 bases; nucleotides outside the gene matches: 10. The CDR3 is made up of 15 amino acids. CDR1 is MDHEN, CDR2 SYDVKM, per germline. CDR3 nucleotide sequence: TGTGCCAGCAGTCCGAGGACAGGAATAGTTCAGCCCCAGCATTTT. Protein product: CASSPRTGIVQPQHF.

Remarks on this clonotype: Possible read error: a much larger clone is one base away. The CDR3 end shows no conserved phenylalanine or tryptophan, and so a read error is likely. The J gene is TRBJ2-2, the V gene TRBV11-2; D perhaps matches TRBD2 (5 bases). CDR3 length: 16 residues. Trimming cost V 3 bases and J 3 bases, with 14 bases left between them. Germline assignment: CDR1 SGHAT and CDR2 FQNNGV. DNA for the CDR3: TGTGCCAGCAGCTTCCGTGTGGGAGTGGACACCGGGGAGCTGTTTTCT. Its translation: CASSFRVGVDTGELFS.

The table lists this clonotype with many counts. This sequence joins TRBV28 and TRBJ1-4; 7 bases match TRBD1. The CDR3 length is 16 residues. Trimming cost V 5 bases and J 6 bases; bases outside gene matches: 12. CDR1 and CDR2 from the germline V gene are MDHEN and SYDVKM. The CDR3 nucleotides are TGTGCCAGCAGTCTACAATTCAGGGGGAATTATGAAAAACTGTTTTTT. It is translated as CASSLQFRGNYEKLFF.

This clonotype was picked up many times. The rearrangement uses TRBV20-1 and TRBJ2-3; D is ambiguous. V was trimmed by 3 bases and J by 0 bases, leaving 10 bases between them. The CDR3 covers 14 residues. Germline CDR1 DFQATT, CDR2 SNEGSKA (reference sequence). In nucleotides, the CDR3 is TGCAGTGCTAGTCCCGGCCTAAGCACAGATACGCAGTATTTT. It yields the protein CSASPGLSTDTQYF.

CDR3 loop: CASSSVGLPRDKNIQYF. The CDR3 nucleotides read TGTGCCAGCAGCTCAGTGGGCCTTCCGAGGGACAAAAACATTCAGTACTTC. The chain combines TRBV13 with TRBJ2-4; maybe TRBD2 (5 bases). Trimming stripped 4 bases from V and 3 bases from J, with 19 bases between. Germline values: CDR1 PRHDT, CDR2 FYEKMQ (reference sequence). The CDR3 loop spans 17 amino acids.

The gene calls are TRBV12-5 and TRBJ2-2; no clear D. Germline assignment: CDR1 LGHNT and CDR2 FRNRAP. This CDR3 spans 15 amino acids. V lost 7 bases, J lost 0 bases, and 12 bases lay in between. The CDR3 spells CASATGGSNTGELFF. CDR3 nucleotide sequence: TGTGCTAGTGCCACGGGCGGATCGAACACCGGGGAGCTGTTTTTT.

As DNA, the CDR3 is TGTGCCAGCAGCTCCAGGGACCAAGAGACCCAGTACTTC. The encoded protein is CASSSRDQETQYF. The V gene is TRBV11-3, the J gene TRBJ2-5, with D maybe TRBD1 (5 bases). V was trimmed by 4 bases and J by 0 bases, leaving 6 bases between them. Per germline, CDR1 SGHNT and CDR2 YENEEA. The CDR3 consists of 13 residues.

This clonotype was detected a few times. The CDR3 nucleotides read TGTGCCACCAGCAGAGGGGGTAACTCTCAAGAGACCCAGTACTTC. Residues: CATSRGGNSQETQYF. This sequence joins TRBV15 and TRBJ2-5; D unresolved. V lost 1 base to trimming and J lost 2 bases, with 11 bases between them. CDR1 is LNHNV, CDR2 YYDKDF, per germline (reference sequence). This CDR3 spans 15 amino acids.

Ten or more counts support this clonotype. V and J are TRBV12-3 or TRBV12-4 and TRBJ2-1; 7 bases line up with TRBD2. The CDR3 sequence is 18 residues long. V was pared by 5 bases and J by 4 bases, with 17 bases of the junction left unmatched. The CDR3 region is CASSLSRWGEGVYNEQFF. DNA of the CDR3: TGTGCCAGCAGTCTATCCCGTTGGGGGGAGGGCGTTTACAATGAGCAGTTCTTC.

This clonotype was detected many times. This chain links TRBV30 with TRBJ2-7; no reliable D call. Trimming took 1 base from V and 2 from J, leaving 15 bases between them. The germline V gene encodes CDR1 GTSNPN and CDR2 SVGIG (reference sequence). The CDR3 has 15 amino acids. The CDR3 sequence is CAWSEYPSTTYEQYF. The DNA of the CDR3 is TGTGCCTGGAGTGAGTACCCGTCTACCACCTACGAGCAGTACTTC.

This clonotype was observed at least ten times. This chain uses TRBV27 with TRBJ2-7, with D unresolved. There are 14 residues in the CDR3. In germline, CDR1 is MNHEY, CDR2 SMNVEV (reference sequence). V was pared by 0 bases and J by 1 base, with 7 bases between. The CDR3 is CASSLSLRSYEQYF. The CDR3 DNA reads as TGTGCCAGCAGTTTATCGCTCCGATCCTACGAGCAGTACTTC.

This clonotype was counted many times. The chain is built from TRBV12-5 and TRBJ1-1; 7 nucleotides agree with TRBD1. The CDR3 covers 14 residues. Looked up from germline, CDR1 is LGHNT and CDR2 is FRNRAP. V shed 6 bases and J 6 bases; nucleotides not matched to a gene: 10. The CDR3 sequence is CASGWGQRRAEAFF. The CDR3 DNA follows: TGTGCTAGTGGCTGGGGACAGCGAAGGGCTGAAGCTTTCTTT.

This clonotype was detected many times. CDR3 sequence (DNA): TGTGCCTGGAGTGTACATTCACAGGGGGCTGAAGCTTTCTTT. Translated, it gives CAWSVHSQGAEAFF. The chain has TRBV30 and TRBJ1-1; 8 bases line up with TRBD1. CDR1 GTSNPN and CDR2 SVGIG come from the germline V gene (reference sequence). The CDR3 runs to 14 residues. Trimming at V came to 0 bases and at J to 6 bases, leaving 6 bases not matched to a gene.

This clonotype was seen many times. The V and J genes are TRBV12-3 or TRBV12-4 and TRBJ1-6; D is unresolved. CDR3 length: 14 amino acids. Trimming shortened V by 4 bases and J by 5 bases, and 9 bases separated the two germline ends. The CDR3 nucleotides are TGTGCCAGCAGTTCCCGGACGGATAATTCACCCCTCCACTTT. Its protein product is CASSSRTDNSPLHF.

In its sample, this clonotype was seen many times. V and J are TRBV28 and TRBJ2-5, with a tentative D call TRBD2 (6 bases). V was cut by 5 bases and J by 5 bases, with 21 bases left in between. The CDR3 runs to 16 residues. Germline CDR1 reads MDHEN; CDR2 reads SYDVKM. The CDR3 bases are TGTGCCAGCAGTCGAGCTACCAGCGGGCGCCGGGAGACCCAGTACTTC. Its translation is CASSRATSGRRETQYF. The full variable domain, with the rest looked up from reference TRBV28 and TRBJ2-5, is DVKVTQSSRYLVKRTGEKVFLECVQDMDHENMFWYRQDPGLGLRLIYFSYDVKMKEKGDIPEGYSVSREKKERFSLILESASTNQTSMYLCASSRATSGRRETQYFGPGTRLLVL.

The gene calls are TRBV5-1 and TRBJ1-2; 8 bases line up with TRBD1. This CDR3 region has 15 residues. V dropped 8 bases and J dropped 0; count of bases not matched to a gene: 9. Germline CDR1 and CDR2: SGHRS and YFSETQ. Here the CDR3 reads CARGFRGPTNYGYTF. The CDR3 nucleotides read TGCGCCAGGGGTTTCAGGGGGCCCACTAACTATGGCTACACCTTC.

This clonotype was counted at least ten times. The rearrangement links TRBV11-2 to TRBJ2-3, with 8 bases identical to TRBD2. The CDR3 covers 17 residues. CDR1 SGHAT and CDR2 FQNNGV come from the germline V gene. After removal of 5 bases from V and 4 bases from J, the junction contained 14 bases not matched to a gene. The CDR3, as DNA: TGTGCCAGCAGCCCGACAGGTGCCGGGAGGGGTTCAGATACGCAGTATTTT. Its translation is CASSPTGAGRGSDTQYF.

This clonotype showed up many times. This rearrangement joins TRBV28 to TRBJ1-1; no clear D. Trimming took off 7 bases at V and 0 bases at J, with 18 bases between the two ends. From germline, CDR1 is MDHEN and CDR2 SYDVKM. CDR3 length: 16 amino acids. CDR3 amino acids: CASTPKVVKMNTEAFF. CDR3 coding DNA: TGTGCCAGCACTCCGAAGGTAGTGAAAATGAACACTGAAGCTTTCTTT.